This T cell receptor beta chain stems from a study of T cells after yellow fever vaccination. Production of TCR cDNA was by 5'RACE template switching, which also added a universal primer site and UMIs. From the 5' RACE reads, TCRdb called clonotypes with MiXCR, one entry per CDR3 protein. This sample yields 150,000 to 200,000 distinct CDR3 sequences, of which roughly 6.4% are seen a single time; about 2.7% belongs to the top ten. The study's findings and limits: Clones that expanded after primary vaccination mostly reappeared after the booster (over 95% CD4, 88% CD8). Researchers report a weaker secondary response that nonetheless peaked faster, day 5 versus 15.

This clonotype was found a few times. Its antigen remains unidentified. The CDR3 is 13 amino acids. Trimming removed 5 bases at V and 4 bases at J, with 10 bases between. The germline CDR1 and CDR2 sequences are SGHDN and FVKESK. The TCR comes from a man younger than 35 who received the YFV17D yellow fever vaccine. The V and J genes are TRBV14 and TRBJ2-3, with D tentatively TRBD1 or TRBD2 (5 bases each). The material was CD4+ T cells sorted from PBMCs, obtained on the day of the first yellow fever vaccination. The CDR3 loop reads CASSYLGADTQYF. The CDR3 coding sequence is TGTGCCAGCAGCTATTTGGGGGCAGATACGCAGTATTTT.